This TCR beta chain was found in a study of blood T cell repertoires in COVID-19. Looking at the study overall: Some COVID-19 samples were acute and others convalescent; all came from the United States, Italy and Spain. T cells, B-cell-depleted T cells, or PBMCs provided the cDNA or gDNA that served as material.

Authors' data handling: Amplification of reference gene primers provided the estimated nucleated cell counts. Data came from immunoSEQ multiplex PCR; TCRdb stores just in-frame clones and leaves some out. V, J and clone size are taken as reported in that table, and D and trimming were inferred from the DNA itself. The sample has around 170,000 clones, around 89% seen once; the top ten hold about 4%. The CDR3 is 15 residues long. The ends were cut back, 7 bases at V and 4 bases at J, with 16 bases in the middle. In germline, CDR1 is SGHAT, CDR2 FQNNGV. The clonotype comes from a woman younger than 45 with acute or convalescent COVID-19. Material: peripheral blood. The V call is TRBV11-2, the J call TRBJ2-2, with D perhaps TRBD2 (5 bases). The CDR3 sequence: CASTVSNGITGELFF. The CDR3 bases are TGTGCCAGCACCGTTAGTAACGGGATCACCGGGGAGCTGTTTTTT.